A single sample is the source of the 23 T cell receptor beta chains below, sequenced in a study of patients and donors after allogeneic stem cell transplantation. TCRdb reprocessed the RT-PCR reads via MiXCR and lists one record per CDR3 protein. This sample has about 74,000 distinct CDR3 sequences, with around 27% found just once. The sequencing sample was made of blood, either unsorted or a sorted T cell fraction (not recorded which). Every receptor here comes from a human donor who was either an allogeneic HSCT recipient or a stem cell or donor lymphocyte infusion donor (not recorded which). It is not recorded whose cells these are; they may come from a transplant donor.

This rearrangement joins TRBV7-2 to TRBJ2-2, with D tentatively TRBD1 (6 bases). Germline V gene lookup returns CDR1 SGHTA and CDR2 FQGNSA. The V end lost 0 bases, the J end lost 7 bases, and 9 bases lay between the germline ends. The CDR3 covers 14 residues. CDR3 sequence: CASSLAGGLGELFF. CDR3 coding DNA: TGTGCCAGCAGCTTAGCAGGGGGTCTCGGGGAGCTGTTTTTT.

The chain recombines TRBV27 with TRBJ2-7; TRBD1 matches 11 bases. The CDR3 sequence is 15 residues long. The ends lost 2 bases at V and 5 bases at J; junction bases unmatched: 5. Germline V CDR1 and CDR2: MNHEY, SMNVEV (reference sequence). CDR3 nucleotides: TGTGCCAGCAGTTTAAATGGACAGGGGGCGCACGAGCAGTACTTC. It specifies CASSLNGQGAHEQYF.

This clonotype occurred a few times. The rearrangement links TRBV5-1 to TRBJ1-2; 7 bases fit TRBD1. Trimming removed 0 bases from V and 8 bases from J; junction bases left unmatched: 10. Germline CDR1 SGHRS, CDR2 YFSETQ. This CDR3 has 15 amino acids. This CDR3 reads CASSLAGDRVRGYTF. DNA of the CDR3: TGCGCCAGCAGCTTGGCCGGAGACAGGGTGAGAGGCTACACCTTC.

The rearrangement uses TRBV7-2 and TRBJ1-2, with 7 bases lining up with TRBD1. CDR3 length equals 16 residues. After removal of 4 bases from V and 7 bases from J, the junction contained 15 bases not matched to a gene. Germline V gives CDR1 SGHTA, CDR2 FQGNSA. The CDR3 loop is CASSSTKKQGTSGYTF. As DNA, the CDR3 is TGTGCCAGCAGCTCTACCAAAAAACAGGGGACGTCTGGCTACACCTTC.

DNA for the CDR3: TGTGCCAGCAGGCAACCGGGGACAGGCCAGTTGACCATGAACACTGAAGCTTTCTTT. It yields the protein CASRQPGTGQLTMNTEAFF. The V call is TRBV6-2 or TRBV6-3, the J call TRBJ1-1; 8 bases align to TRBD1. The germline V gene has CDR1 MNHEY and CDR2 SVGEGT. J was trimmed by 0 bases and V by 6 bases; bases with no gene match: 18. This CDR3 has 19 amino acids.

This rearrangement joins TRBV4-1 to TRBJ1-2, with TRBD1 as a possible D gene (6 bases). This CDR3 has 15 amino acids. Looked up from germline, CDR1 is MGHRA and CDR2 is YSYEKL. The V end lost 1 base, the J end lost 4 bases, and 13 bases lay between the germline ends. CDR3 loop: CASSQGGAPAYGYTF. The CDR3 bases are TGCGCCAGCAGCCAAGGGGGGGCTCCTGCCTATGGCTACACCTTC.

The sample holds a few counts of this clonotype. The genes are TRBV24-1 and TRBJ1-5, with unresolved D. Per the germline V gene, CDR1 is KGHDR and CDR2 is SFDVKD. The CDR3 is made up of 16 amino acids. Trimming shortened V by 10 bases and J by 5 bases, and 23 bases separated the two germline ends. The CDR3 here is CATARQVTPRDQPQHF. DNA of the CDR3: TGTGCCACGGCCCGCCAAGTCACCCCCCGGGATCAGCCCCAGCATTTT.

CDR3 protein: CASSNGRDRFATNEKLFF. DNA of the CDR3: TGTGCCAGCAGCAACGGTCGAGACAGGTTCGCAACTAATGAAAAACTGTTTTTT. The chain combines TRBV21-1 with TRBJ1-4; the table gives TRBD1 as D, unverified against the DNA. TRBV21-1 constitutes a pseudogene. The CDR3 consists of 18 residues.

This clonotype was seen only a few times. This chain links TRBV2 with TRBJ2-5, with TRBD1 as a possible D gene (6 bases). Germline lookup yields CDR1 SNHLY and CDR2 FYNNEI. There are 12 residues in the CDR3. V was clipped by 8 bases and J by 13 bases, with 20 bases between them. DNA for the CDR3: TGTGCCAGCGACCCCCGAGGGACATTCGGGTACTTC. This sequence encodes CASDPRGTFGYF.

The J gene is TRBJ1-4, the V gene TRBV4-1; 9 nucleotides agree with TRBD1. The V gene end was trimmed by 3 bases and the J gene end by 6 bases; junction bases not matched to a gene: 5. CDR3 length: 15 residues. Germline CDR1 is MGHRA and CDR2 is YSYEKL. CDR3 region: CASSQGQGVYEKLFF. Here the CDR3 DNA reads TGCGCCAGCAGCCAGGGACAGGGCGTTTATGAAAAACTGTTTTTT.

This clonotype has a handful of counts. V usage is TRBV29-1 and J usage is TRBJ2-1; 9 bases fit TRBD2. The junction had 8 bases not matched to a gene; V was cut back by 0 bases and J by 2 bases. The CDR3 is 17 residues long. Germline V gene data show CDR1 as SQVTM and CDR2 as ANQGSEA. In DNA, the CDR3 is TGCAGCGTTGAAGATCGTACCAGCGGGGGGCCCTACAATGAGCAGTTCTTC. It encodes CSVEDRTSGGPYNEQFF.

This clonotype was detected only a few times. The chain has TRBV12-3 or TRBV12-4 and TRBJ1-5, with 7 bases that match TRBD1. CDR3 size: 18 residues. The ends lost 5 bases at V and 5 bases at J; junction bases unmatched: 18. The CDR3 loop reads CASSPGGLRGPLYQPQHF. DNA for the CDR3: TGTGCCAGCAGTCCAGGCGGGTTGAGGGGGCCCCTTTATCAGCCCCAGCATTTT.

This clonotype was picked up a small number of times. CDR3 DNA: TGTGCCAGCTCACACGGGGGGAACAATGAGCAGTTCTTC. Translation gives CASSHGGNNEQFF. The V call is TRBV18, the J call TRBJ2-1, with TRBD2 matching 7 bases. Germline V lookup: CDR1 KGHSH, CDR2 LQKENI. The CDR3 extends over 13 amino acids. Trimming took 4 bases from V and 5 from J; bases not matched to a gene: 2.

This clonotype was seen a few times. The rearrangement uses TRBV5-1 and TRBJ1-3; TRBD1 might be the D (6 bases). The CDR3 loop spans 14 amino acids. CDR1 and CDR2 (germline): SGHRS, YFSETQ. Trimming stripped 5 bases from V and 4 bases from J, with 13 bases between. CDR3 nucleotides: TGCGCCAGCAGTGTCGGGGGCTACGGAAACACCATATATTTT. Its protein is CASSVGGYGNTIYF.

In this sample, this clonotype turned up a few times. J is TRBJ1-5 and V is TRBV10-3, with D unclear. Germline V lookup: CDR1 ENHRY, CDR2 SYGVKD. The CDR3 length is 13 residues. V was clipped by 8 bases and J by 5 bases, with 13 bases between them. The CDR3 sequence: CAISESVDQPQHF. The DNA for the CDR3 is TGTGCCATCTCCGAGTCTGTTGATCAGCCCCAGCATTTT.

The chain couples TRBV12-3 or TRBV12-4 to TRBJ1-1; weak D call: TRBD1 (5 bases). This CDR3 has 14 amino acids. Trimming left V 7 bases short and J 0 bases short, with 12 bases between. The chain's CDR3 is CASTDGALNTEAFF. The CDR3 region has the DNA TGTGCCAGCACCGACGGGGCTTTGAACACTGAAGCTTTCTTT.

J is TRBJ1-2 and V is TRBV6-2 or TRBV6-3; TRBD1 might be the D (6 bases). Trimming stripped 6 bases from V and 2 bases from J, with 7 bases between. This CDR3 is 12 amino acids long. CDR1 is MNHEY, CDR2 SVGEGT, per germline. This CDR3 reads CASRRGNYGYTF. The CDR3 DNA is TGTGCCAGCAGAAGGGGGAACTATGGCTACACCTTC.

The chain employs TRBV9 and TRBJ2-2; the D gene is possibly TRBD1 (5 bases). Germline CDR1 is SGDLS and CDR2 is YYNGEE. The V end lost 0 bases, the J end lost 5 bases, and 11 bases lay between the germline ends. This CDR3 comprises 15 residues. The CDR3 spells CASSVGGGRTGELFF. The CDR3 nucleotides are TGTGCCAGCAGCGTAGGGGGCGGAAGAACCGGGGAGCTGTTTTTT.

V gene TRBV18 combines with J gene TRBJ2-1; 8 nucleotides line up with TRBD1. This CDR3 has 14 amino acids. V gave up 0 bases and J gave up 10 bases; unmatched junction bases: 5. The V gene's germline CDR1 is KGHSH and CDR2 LQKENI. DNA of the CDR3: TGTGCCAGCTCACCACCGTGGACAGGGAAAGAGCAGTTCTTC. This translates into CASSPPWTGKEQFF. The full variable domain, in which reference TRBV18 and TRBJ2-1 provide the parts outside the CDR3, is NAGVMQNPRHLVRRRGQEARLRCSPMKGHSHVYWYRQLPEEGLKFMVYLQKENIIDESGMPKERFSAEFPKEGPSILRIQQVVRGDSAAYFCASSPPWTGKEQFFGPGTRLTVL.

This clonotype was seen only a few times. CDR3 region: CSVESPLTLTSTDEQFF. Written as DNA, the CDR3 is TGCAGCGTTGAGAGCCCCCTGACGTTGACTAGCACAGATGAGCAGTTCTTC. The J gene is TRBJ2-1, the V gene TRBV29-1; 7 positions match TRBD2. The CDR3 totals 17 residues. The germline CDR1 and CDR2 sequences are SQVTM and ANQGSEA. V dropped 3 bases and J dropped 8; count of bases not matched to a gene: 19.

V and J are TRBV4-1 and TRBJ2-7, with D possibly matching TRBD1 (5 bases). There are 15 residues in the CDR3. Trimming left V 1 base short and J 4 bases short, with 14 bases between. Germline V gene data show CDR1 as MGHRA and CDR2 as YSYEKL. The DNA for the CDR3 is TGCGCCAGCAGCCAAGTATCCAGGGCCGGTTACGAGCAGTACTTC. Residues: CASSQVSRAGYEQYF.

The gene calls are TRBV29-1 and TRBJ2-5; D unresolved. The CDR3 has 13 amino acids. CDR1 is SQVTM, CDR2 ANQGSEA, per germline. V lost 5 bases and J 0 bases, leaving 10 bases between the germline ends. This CDR3 is CSVLGPYQETQYF. The CDR3 DNA sequence: TGCAGCGTTTTAGGACCGTACCAAGAGACCCAGTACTTC.

In its sample, this clonotype was seen a few times. The V call is TRBV29-1, the J call TRBJ2-3; D remains ambiguous. The CDR3 contains 14 residues. The V and J ends lost 3 bases and 2 bases respectively, with 12 bases between them. Germline V CDR1 and CDR2: SQVTM, ANQGSEA. The CDR3 loop is CSVEVGWVTDTQYF. The CDR3 nucleotides read TGCAGCGTTGAGGTCGGTTGGGTCACAGATACGCAGTATTTT.